One sample yielded the 21 T cell receptor beta chains listed below, sequenced in a study of cytomegalovirus exposure and HLA in healthy donors. 13 Jbeta primers and 60 Vbeta primers were used for the PCR. Profiled with immunoSEQ multiplex PCR; TCRdb holds only in-frame clones, not every one. The data contain more than 150,000 clones, approximately 81% of them singletons. Sequencing input: PBMCs. The receptors were sampled from a boy aged 2 to 10 in good health and CMV-seronegative.

J is TRBJ1-4 and V is TRBV7-9, with 8 bases that match TRBD1. CDR1 is SEHNR and CDR2 is FQNEAQ in the germline V gene (reference sequence). Germline trimming cut 5 bases from V and 7 bases from J; bases unmatched to any gene: 6. The CDR3 is made up of 14 amino acids. For the CDR3, the DNA is TGTGCCAGCAGCGCGGGGGGGACAGGTGAAAAACTGTTTTTT. It yields the protein CASSAGGTGEKLFF. The variable domain in full, completed from reference TRBV7-9 and TRBJ1-4, reads DTGVSQNPRHKITKRGQNVTFRCDPISEHNRLYWYRQTLGQGPEFLTYFQNEAQLEKSRLLSDRFSAERPKGSFSTLEIQRTEQGDSAMYLCASSAGGTGEKLFFGSGTQLSVL.

The table lists this clone with a count of one. The chain carries TRBV5-4 and TRBJ2-7; unclear D gene. V was pared by 0 bases and J by 4 bases, with 17 bases between. CDR1 is SGHNT and CDR2 is YYREEE in the germline V gene (reference sequence). The CDR3 has 16 residues. The CDR3 loop is CASSLGPPTELYEQYF. The CDR3 DNA reads as TGTGCCAGCAGCTTGGGCCCCCCAACTGAGCTTTACGAGCAGTACTTC.

CDR3 nucleotides: TGCAGCGTTGAATTATTTATCGGCGAGCAGTACTTC. Its translation is CSVELFIGEQYF. The rearrangement joins TRBV29-1 to TRBJ2-7; the D is unclear. Per the germline V gene, CDR1 is SQVTM and CDR2 is ANQGSEA. This CDR3 region has 12 residues. V gave up 2 bases and J gave up 6 bases, with 11 bases separating them.

The J gene is TRBJ1-1, the V gene TRBV29-1; TRBD1 aligns across 10 bases. The CDR3 has 12 residues. Germline loops: CDR1 SQVTM, CDR2 ANQGSEA. The V segment lost 4 bases and the J segment 7 bases; nucleotides outside the gene matches: 3. CDR3 loop: CSVGTGGIEAFF. The CDR3 coding sequence is TGCAGCGTTGGGACAGGGGGGATTGAAGCTTTCTTT.

The chain uses TRBV28 and TRBJ1-2; D not resolved. This CDR3 spans 13 amino acids. Germline assignment: CDR1 MDHEN and CDR2 SYDVKM. Trimming removed 1 base from V and 9 bases from J, with 12 bases in between. Here the CDR3 reads CASSLYRGESYTF. CDR3 bases: TGTGCCAGCAGTTTATATCGGGGAGAGAGCTACACCTTC.

The genes are TRBV5-1 and TRBJ2-1; 10 bases map to TRBD2. This CDR3 contains 16 residues. Germline V gene lookup returns CDR1 SGHRS and CDR2 YFSETQ. The trim removed 4 bases at V and 4 bases at J, leaving 8 bases unmatched. CDR3 in amino acids: CASSQTSGKAYNEQFF. The CDR3 DNA reads as TGCGCCAGCAGCCAAACTAGCGGGAAGGCGTACAATGAGCAGTTCTTC.

The chain couples TRBV9 to TRBJ2-2; TRBD2 matches at 11 bases. Trimming removed 2 bases from V and 5 bases from J; junction bases left unmatched: 5. CDR3 length: 16 residues. The germline gives CDR1 SGDLS, CDR2 YYNGEE. CDR3 residues: CASSVTSGIWTGELFF. The CDR3 DNA reads TGTGCCAGCAGCGTGACTAGCGGGATCTGGACCGGGGAGCTGTTTTTT.

V usage is TRBV5-6 and J usage is TRBJ2-7; no definite D call. Between the trimmed V and J ends, which lost 2 bases and 2 bases, there was a span of 11 bases. The CDR3 runs to 14 residues. The germline V gene encodes CDR1 SGHDT and CDR2 YYEEEE. CDR3 protein: CASSLLGAAYEQYF. The CDR3 nucleotides are TGTGCCAGCAGCTTACTCGGCGCGGCCTACGAGCAGTACTTC.

The chain uses TRBV4-2 and TRBJ1-4, with TRBD1 identical over 12 bases. The CDR3 totals 17 residues. V shed 4 bases, J shed 5 bases, and the junction held 8 bases outside the gene matches. The germline gives CDR1 LGHNA, CDR2 YNFKEQ. The CDR3 spells CASSPGQGAGLNEKLFF. For the CDR3, the DNA is TGTGCCAGCAGCCCGGGACAGGGGGCCGGGCTGAATGAAAAACTGTTTTTT.

This rearrangement joins TRBV28 to TRBJ2-5; no reliable D call. In germline, CDR1 is MDHEN, CDR2 SYDVKM. CDR3 length: 14 amino acids. Trimming cost V 1 base and J 2 bases, with 8 bases left between them. The CDR3 nucleotides are TGTGCCAGCAGTTTATCGGTAGCTCAAGAGACCCAGTACTTC. This gives the protein CASSLSVAQETQYF.

The V gene is TRBV28, the J gene TRBJ2-5; a weak D match, TRBD1 (6 bases). V was cut by 4 bases and J by 2 bases, with 17 bases left in between. The length of the CDR3 is 16 residues. CDR1 and CDR2 (germline): MDHEN, SYDVKM. The CDR3 region has the DNA TGTGCCAGCAGTTATCAGACAGGCCTTCCACAAGAGACCCAGTACTTC. This gives the protein CASSYQTGLPQETQYF.

This clone came up once. The gene calls are TRBV19 and TRBJ1-1; 7 nucleotides line up with TRBD1. CDR3 length: 15 residues. Germline CDR1 and CDR2: LNHDA and SQIVND (reference sequence). V gave up 3 bases and J gave up 5 bases; unmatched junction bases: 9. The CDR3 loop reads CASSIRGGADTEAFF. The CDR3 nucleotides are TGTGCCAGTAGTATCAGAGGGGGCGCAGATACTGAAGCTTTCTTT.

V usage is TRBV27 and J usage is TRBJ1-2; D not certain. This CDR3 has 15 amino acids. CDR1 MNHEY and CDR2 SMNVEV come from the germline V gene (reference sequence). Trimming took 0 bases from V and 1 from J, leaving 9 bases between them. CDR3 DNA: TGTGCCAGCAGTTTATCGTCCAGATTTAACTATGGCTACACCTTC. It translates to CASSLSSRFNYGYTF.

CDR3 sequence (DNA): TGTGCCAGCAGCCCCCGGGGGAGGACGTCAGGCTGGGAGACCCAGTACTTC. It specifies CASSPRGRTSGWETQYF. The gene calls are TRBV7-6 and TRBJ2-5; weak D call: TRBD2 (6 bases). V lost 5 bases to trimming and J lost 5 bases, with 24 bases between them. CDR3 size: 17 residues. CDR1 is SGHVS, CDR2 FNYEAQ, per germline.

The J gene is TRBJ1-1, the V gene TRBV10-3; 8 nucleotides agree with TRBD1. The CDR3 is 15 amino acids. Unmatched junction bases numbered 8, after V lost 6 bases and J lost 2 bases. The V gene's germline CDR1 is ENHRY and CDR2 SYGVKD. DNA of the CDR3: TGTGCCATCAGCGACTCGGACAGGGTTAACACTGAAGCTTTCTTT. Its translation is CAISDSDRVNTEAFF.

The count of this clone is one. The rearrangement uses TRBV14 and TRBJ2-1, with TRBD2 matching 8 bases. The CDR3 totals 19 residues. Trimming took 3 bases from V and 2 from J; bases not matched to a gene: 15. Germline CDR1 SGHDN, CDR2 FVKESK. As DNA, the CDR3 is TGTGCCAGCAGCCAGTATTTAGCGGGGAGGAGCATGACCTACAATGAGCAGTTCTTC. This translates into CASSQYLAGRSMTYNEQFF.

The chain is built from TRBV6-5 and TRBJ2-6; unclear D gene. In germline, CDR1 is MNHEY, CDR2 SVGAGI. Trimming shortened V by 6 bases and J by 2 bases, and 11 bases separated the two germline ends. The CDR3 loop spans 15 amino acids. The CDR3 region is CASSRPGAGANVLTF. In nucleotides, the CDR3 is TGTGCCAGCAGCCGACCGGGTGCTGGGGCCAACGTCCTGACTTTC.

In its sample, this clone was seen a few times. The V and J genes are TRBV4-1 and TRBJ1-5; tentative D call: TRBD1 (6 bases). The length of the CDR3 is 15 residues. Trimming took off 3 bases at V and 9 bases at J, with 18 bases between the two ends. Per the germline V gene, CDR1 is MGHRA and CDR2 is YSYEKL. The CDR3 is CASSHPGQDLLPQHF. The CDR3 DNA reads TGCGCCAGCAGCCACCCGGGACAAGATCTGCTGCCCCAGCATTTT.

This clone was counted only a few times. This CDR3 reads CASTEREGSYNEQFF. DNA for the CDR3: TGTGCCAGCACGGAGCGGGAGGGCTCTTACAATGAGCAGTTCTTC. This chain joins TRBV6-4 and TRBJ2-1, with TRBD2 matching over 10 bases. J was trimmed by 4 bases and V by 7 bases; bases with no gene match: 7. The CDR3 runs 15 residues. Per germline, CDR1 MRHNA and CDR2 SNTAGT.

The CDR3, as DNA: TGTGTCAGAAGCTCAATTTACAGGGAGAGCTCCTACGAGCAGTACTTC. Its protein product is CVRSSIYRESSYEQYF. The rearrangement links TRBV7-5 to TRBJ2-7; the table's D call of TRBD1 was not tested on the DNA. TRBV7-5 is tagged as a pseudogene. The CDR3 consists of 16 residues.

The chain uses TRBV9 and TRBJ1-3; D not resolved. The CDR3 sequence is 15 residues long. Trimming took 0 bases from V and 4 from J, leaving 11 bases between them. Per the germline V gene, CDR1 is SGDLS and CDR2 is YYNGEE. The CDR3 region has the DNA TGTGCCAGCAGCGTAGATCATGGCAGAGGAAACACCATATATTTT. Protein sequence: CASSVDHGRGNTIYF.